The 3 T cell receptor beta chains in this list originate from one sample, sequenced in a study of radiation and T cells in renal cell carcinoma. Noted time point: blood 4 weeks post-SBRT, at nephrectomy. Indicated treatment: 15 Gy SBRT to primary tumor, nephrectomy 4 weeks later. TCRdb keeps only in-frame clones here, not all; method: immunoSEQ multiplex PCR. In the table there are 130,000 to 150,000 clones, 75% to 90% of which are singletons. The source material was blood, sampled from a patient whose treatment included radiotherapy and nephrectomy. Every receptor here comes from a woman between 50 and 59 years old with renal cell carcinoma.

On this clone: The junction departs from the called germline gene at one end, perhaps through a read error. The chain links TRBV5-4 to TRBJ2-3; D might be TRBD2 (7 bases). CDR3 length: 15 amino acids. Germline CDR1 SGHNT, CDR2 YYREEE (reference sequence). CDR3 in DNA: TGCGCCAGCAGCCAAGATCGGGGGGCAGCGGATACGCAGTATTTT. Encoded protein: CASSQDRGAADTQYF.

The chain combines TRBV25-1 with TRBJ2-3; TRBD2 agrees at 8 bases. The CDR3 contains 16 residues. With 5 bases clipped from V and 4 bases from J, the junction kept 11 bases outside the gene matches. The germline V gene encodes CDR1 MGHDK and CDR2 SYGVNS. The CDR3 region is CASSQPLTSGSDTQYF. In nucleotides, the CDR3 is TGTGCCAGCAGTCAACCCCTTACTAGCGGTTCAGATACGCAGTATTTT.

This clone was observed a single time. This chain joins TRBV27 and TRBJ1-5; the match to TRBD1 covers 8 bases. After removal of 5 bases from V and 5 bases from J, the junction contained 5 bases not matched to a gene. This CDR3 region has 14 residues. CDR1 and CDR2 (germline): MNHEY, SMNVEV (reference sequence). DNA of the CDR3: TGTGCCAGCAGTCCCGACAGGGGCTATCAGCCCCAGCATTTT. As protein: CASSPDRGYQPQHF.